This T cell receptor (beta chain) derives from a study of blood T cell repertoires in COVID-19 (TCRdb year 2020). About the investigation overall: Collaborator samples came from the United States, Italy and Spain and covered acute and convalescent phases of COVID-19. The material from the prospective study consisted of cDNA or gDNA derived from T cells, B-cell-depleted T cells, or PBMCs. The dataset comprised deeply sampled blood TCRbeta repertoires from subjects exposed to, actively infected with, or recovered from COVID-19. A freely available public database, intended as a resource for researchers studying the immune response to SARS-CoV-2, is where the repertoires were released. Samples came from the ongoing ImmuneRACE study (first 160 participants) plus 1,254 subjects from 6 global collaborators. The sample metadata nearly always contained a de-identified subject ID, COVID-19 status, age in years and sex. Where available, HLA class I and class II types were obtained from metadata supplied by the sample provider rather than from assay-based typing.

TCRbeta CDR3 regions were amplified from genomic DNA by means of the immunoSEQ Assay, a bias-controlled multiplex PCR. From the authors' description of their analysis: Within the assay, amplification of reference gene primers was used to estimate how many nucleated cells each sample contained. To quantify the absolute abundance of each unique TCRbeta CDR3 rearrangement, sequence reads were collapsed and filtered. For each sample, productive Simpson clonality was calculated as the square root of Simpson's diversity index across productive rearrangements. TCRdb limited this immuneACCESS table to in-frame rearrangements with V and J called. A share of clones is missing; checked studies link under half to unresolved V genes, and the rest is unexplained. V and J calls and clone size follow that table, whereas D and trimming were derived from the DNA. The sample records approximately 210,000 clones, 65% to 90% of which are singletons. The ten largest clones take up approximately 5.3% of the sample.

With respect to this clone: Its antigen is unknown. One base away there is no much larger clone; base qualities are not given.

The collaborating institutions used their own protocols to collect whole blood in K2EDTA tubes. Collaborator samples were shipped for TCRbeta analysis as frozen whole blood, isolated PBMCs, or DNA extracted from either sample type. Study-level results and caveats: The quantity of clinical and demographic metadata differed by source and by participant and was supplied without curation.

This clonotype was obtained from a human donor in a cohort sampled during active COVID-19. Input material: peripheral blood.

The nucleotides are TGTGCCAGCTTGAAGGGGCTGAATGAAAAACTGTTTTTT. Its coded protein is CASLKGLNEKLFF. The chain is made from TRBV28 and TRBJ1-4; 5 matching bases give a weak D call of TRBD1. The CDR3 covers 13 residues, taking in both the cysteine and the phenylalanine. CDR3 DNA only is kept here, 39 bases in frame from base 1. From a lookup of the germline V gene, CDR1 and CDR2 are MDHEN and SYDVKM. The junction carries 12 bases between V and J, which are trimmed by 8 bases and 5 bases respectively.